This T cell receptor (beta chain) comes out of a study of cytomegalovirus exposure and HLA in healthy donors. Regarding the study as a whole: Across donors, most TCRs were seen rarely, yet some public ones were widespread. A later analysis found first-cohort TCR clusters tended to co-occur in the 110 or so validation repertoires.

Using immunoSEQ multiplex PCR, the repertoire was profiled, and TCRdb retains in-frame clones only, with some absent. Of about 73,000 clones listed, about 90% are singletons. Germline values: CDR1 SGHTA, CDR2 FQGNSA. V lost 5 bases and J 4 bases, leaving 15 bases between the germline ends. The CDR3 runs 15 residues. Notes on this clone: What it recognizes is unknown.

A 120-subject validation cohort, separate from the roughly 680-subject first cohort, supplied the donors. The receptor was isolated from a woman under 30 in good health and CMV-seropositive. This chain links TRBV7-2 with TRBJ1-3, with TRBD1 as a possible D gene (6 bases). The sample taken for sequencing was PBMCs. The CDR3 DNA reads as TGTGCCAGCAGCGCAGGACAGCCCGCGGGAAACACCATATATTTT. It codes for CASSAGQPAGNTIYF. The variable domain in full, completed from reference TRBV7-2 and TRBJ1-3, reads GAGVSQSPSNKVTEKGKDVELRCDPISGHTALYWYRQSLGQGLEFLIYFQGNSAPDKSGLPSDRFSAERTGGSVSTLTIQRTQQEDSAVYLCASSAGQPAGNTIYFGEGSWLTVV.